Listed here are 28 T cell receptor beta chains from one sample, sequenced in a study of T cells in Graves' hyperthyroidism and ophthalmopathy. Template material for amplifying TCR beta CDR3 regions consisted of RNA transcripts. Primed by the HTBI set, a first-round RT-PCR was run on the TCR CDR3. Each CDR3 protein gets one entry after TCRdb re-called the multiplex PCR reads with MiXCR. Of approximately 720,000 distinct CDR3 sequences in the sample, 18% were seen once. The sample was blood. These receptors all come from a woman between 45 and 60 years old with Graves' hyperthyroidism that later progressed to Graves' ophthalmopathy.

The V gene is TRBV30, the J gene TRBJ2-7, with D maybe TRBD1 (6 bases). Germline loops: CDR1 GTSNPN, CDR2 SVGIG (reference sequence). The CDR3 spans 13 residues. V lost 2 bases to trimming and J lost 3 bases, with 11 bases between them. The CDR3 region has the DNA TGTGCCTGGAGTAAAGGACAGAGCTACGAGCAGTACTTC. Its translation is CAWSKGQSYEQYF.

The chain combines TRBV7-8 with TRBJ1-5; D is ambiguous. V gave up 5 bases and J gave up 5 bases, with 16 bases separating them. The CDR3 covers 15 residues. CDR1 and CDR2 (germline): SGHVS, FQNEAQ. In DNA form, the CDR3 reads TGTGCCAGCAGCCCGAGACGGGCCAGAGATCAGCCCCAGCATTTT. Its protein is CASSPRRARDQPQHF.

The chain couples TRBV30 to TRBJ2-7; either TRBD1 or TRBD2 may fit D (5 bases each). Germline lookup yields CDR1 GTSNPN and CDR2 SVGIG (reference sequence). Trimming pared 3 bases from V and 0 bases from J, leaving 15 bases between. The CDR3 contains 15 residues. The CDR3 DNA sequence: TGTGCCTGGAGGGGGGTAGGGACCCGCTCCTACGAGCAGTACTTC. Residues: CAWRGVGTRSYEQYF.

V and J are TRBV28 and TRBJ1-2; unclear D gene. From germline, CDR1 is MDHEN and CDR2 SYDVKM. V was trimmed by 8 bases and J by 1 base, leaving 11 bases between them. This CDR3 has 13 amino acids. CDR3 region: CASLKDFNYGYTF. The CDR3 DNA sequence: TGTGCCAGCCTTAAGGATTTTAACTATGGCTACACCTTC.

To note about this clonotype: The junction does not match germline at one end; this may be a read error. This rearrangement joins TRBV2 to TRBJ1-4; D is undetermined. The CDR3 length is 16 residues. The germline V gene has CDR1 SNHLY and CDR2 FYNNEI. CDR3 in DNA: TGTGCCAGCACCTTAGGTAGTTTTTTAACTAATGAAAAACTGTGTTTT. Encoded protein: CASTLGSFLTNEKLCF. Filled out from reference TRBV2 and TRBJ1-4, the complete variable domain reads EPEVTQTPSHQVTQMGQEVILRCVPISNHLYFYWYRQILGQKVEFLVSFYNNEISEKSEIFDDQFSVERPDGSNFTLKIRSTKLEDSAMYFCASTLGSFLTNEKLCFGSGTQLSVL.

This clonotype was recorded at least ten times. The gene calls are TRBV11-2 and TRBJ2-5; D may be TRBD1 (5 bases). The CDR3 runs 15 residues. With 2 bases removed from V and 7 bases from J, the gap between germline ends came to 17 bases. Per germline, CDR1 SGHAT and CDR2 FQNNGV. CDR3 DNA sequence: TGTGCCAGCAGCTTAAGGGCCAGGGATATGAGGACCCAGTACTTC. Its protein product is CASSLRARDMRTQYF.

CDR3 coding DNA: TGCAGTGCCAGACATGGCAGGCAGACTTTTAACTATGGCTACACCTTC. Translating it yields CSARHGRQTFNYGYTF. V and J are TRBV20-1 and TRBJ1-2; the D is unclear. The CDR3 sequence is 16 residues long. V was shortened by 6 bases and J by 1 base, with 21 bases between the two germline ends. Germline V gene sequence: CDR1 DFQATT, CDR2 SNEGSKA (reference sequence).

This clonotype came up a few times. One junction end disagrees with the germline gene, perhaps due to a read error. The chain is built from TRBV7-7 and TRBJ2-3; 14 positions match TRBD2. The CDR3 length is 15 residues. The germline V gene encodes CDR1 SSHAT and CDR2 FNYEAQ (reference sequence). In DNA form, the CDR3 reads TGTGCTAGCAGCTTAGGGACTAGCGGGGGAGATACGCAGTATTTT. Translated: CASSLGTSGGDTQYF.

Comments on this clonotype: A much bigger clone sits one base away, suggesting this may be a read error. This chain links TRBV11-2 with TRBJ1-6; D remains ambiguous. V was trimmed by 5 bases and J by 3 bases, leaving 11 bases between them. Germline assignment: CDR1 SGHAT and CDR2 FQNNGV. CDR3 length: 15 residues. The CDR3 protein is CASSGRQGYNSPLHF. DNA for the CDR3: TGTGCCAGCAGCGGGAGACAAGGCTATAATTCACCCCTCCACTTT. Filled out from reference TRBV11-2 and TRBJ1-6, the complete variable domain reads EAGVAQSPRYKIIEKRQSVAFWCNPISGHATLYWYQQILGQGPKLLIQFQNNGVVDDSQLPKDRFSAERLKGVDSTLKIQPAKLEDSAVYLCASSGRQGYNSPLHFGNGTRLTVT.

This clonotype appeared many times. The rearrangement uses TRBV2 and TRBJ1-1; D remains unclear. The V and J ends lost 1 base and 1 base respectively, with 7 bases between them. Looked up from germline, CDR1 is SNHLY and CDR2 is FYNNEI. The CDR3 sequence is 14 residues long. Written as DNA, the CDR3 is TGTGCCAGCAGTGAAGAAGGAGGGAACACTGAAGCTTTCTTT. Encoded protein: CASSEEGGNTEAFF.

This clonotype has ten or more counts. J is TRBJ2-1 and V is TRBV7-2; 7 bases fit TRBD2. The CDR3 has 16 residues. Trimming took 5 bases from V and 0 from J; bases not matched to a gene: 7. Per the germline V gene, CDR1 is SGHTA and CDR2 is FQGNSA. DNA of the CDR3: TGTGCCAGCAGCGAACCGGGGGGAAGCTCCTACAATGAGCAGTTCTTC. This translates into CASSEPGGSSYNEQFF.

V gene TRBV27 combines with J gene TRBJ2-3; the D is unclear. Germline V gene data show CDR1 as MNHEY and CDR2 as SMNVEV (reference sequence). This CDR3 region has 19 residues. V lost 6 bases and J 4 bases, leaving 29 bases between the germline ends. CDR3 DNA: TGTGCCAGCAGCCCCATTACCCTCGCGGTCCGACTTGCGTCAGATACGCAGTATTTT. Protein sequence: CASSPITLAVRLASDTQYF.

This clonotype turned up a few times. The rearrangement links TRBV19 to TRBJ1-1, with 7 bases identical to TRBD1. The germline V gene has CDR1 LNHDA and CDR2 SQIVND (reference sequence). V lost 5 bases to trimming and J lost 0 bases; unmatched junction nucleotides: 6. The CDR3 runs 15 residues. The CDR3 nucleotides are TGTGCCAGTAGTGGACGACAGGGAGTGAACACTGAAGCTTTCTTT. Its protein is CASSGRQGVNTEAFF.

This clonotype was counted a few times. The V and J genes are TRBV3-1 and TRBJ1-5, with D perhaps TRBD1 (5 bases). This CDR3 spans 14 amino acids. The ends were cut back, 4 bases at V and 8 bases at J, with 15 bases in the middle. CDR1 and CDR2 from the germline V gene are LGHDT and YNNKEL (reference sequence). The CDR3 reads CASSPSGGEEPQHF. The CDR3 DNA reads TGTGCCAGCAGCCCCTCGGGGGGGGAGGAGCCCCAGCATTTT.

The chain recombines TRBV4-1 with TRBJ1-2, with 8 bases matching TRBD1. The V segment lost 3 bases and the J segment 4 bases; nucleotides outside the gene matches: 4. The germline V gene encodes CDR1 MGHRA and CDR2 YSYEKL. The CDR3 sequence is 14 residues long. This chain's CDR3 is CASSHLGQVYGYTF. In nucleotides, the CDR3 is TGCGCCAGCAGCCACCTGGGACAGGTCTATGGCTACACCTTC.

CDR3 residues: CASSQANQNYGYTF. The CDR3 region has the DNA TGTGCCAGCAGCCAAGCTAATCAAAACTATGGCTACACCTTC. V and J are TRBV4-2 and TRBJ1-2, with D hard to call. CDR3 length equals 14 residues. Germline V gene data show CDR1 as LGHNA and CDR2 as YNFKEQ. The V gene lost 1 base and the J gene lost 2 bases, with 8 bases spanning the gap.

The chain couples TRBV29-1 to TRBJ2-1; D is possibly TRBD2 (6 bases). Germline V gives CDR1 SQVTM, CDR2 ANQGSEA. This CDR3 region has 18 residues. The V gene lost 1 base and the J gene lost 5 bases, with 24 bases spanning the gap. CDR3 loop: CSVEGAALRDFRHNEQFF. Here the CDR3 DNA reads TGCAGCGTTGAAGGGGCTGCCCTTAGGGACTTCCGACACAATGAGCAGTTCTTC.

J is TRBJ1-3 and V is TRBV25-1, with D possibly being TRBD1 (6 bases). This CDR3 is built from 15 residues. V shed 5 bases and J shed 1 base, with 12 bases lying between them. Germline V lookup: CDR1 MGHDK, CDR2 SYGVNS. The CDR3 spells CASSLQGLSGNTIYF. CDR3 bases: TGTGCCAGCAGTCTACAGGGATTATCTGGAAACACCATATATTTT. Complete variable domain (other parts from reference TRBV25-1 and TRBJ1-3): EADIYQTPRYLVIGTGKKITLECSQTMGHDKMYWYQQDPGMELHLIHYSYGVNSTEKGDLSSESTVSRIRTEHFPLTLESARPSHTSQYLCASSLQGLSGNTIYFGEGSWLTVV.

There are many counts of this clonotype. The chain links TRBV3-1 to TRBJ2-2; 8 nucleotides match TRBD1. The CDR3 is 15 amino acids. Looked up from germline, CDR1 is LGHDT and CDR2 is YNNKEL (reference sequence). Germline trimming cut 0 bases from V and 9 bases from J; bases unmatched to any gene: 6. CDR3 residues: CASSQDSQGARELFF. CDR3 nucleotides: TGTGCCAGCAGCCAAGATTCCCAGGGGGCAAGGGAGCTGTTTTTT.

This clonotype came up many times. CDR3 sequence: CASSPTTPTGNTEAFF. The CDR3 bases are TGTGCCAGCAGCCCGACAACCCCGACGGGGAACACTGAAGCTTTCTTT. V usage is TRBV3-1 and J usage is TRBJ1-1, with no clear D. The CDR3 runs to 16 residues. Trimming cost V 4 bases and J 1 base, with 16 bases left between them. Germline-derived CDR1 and CDR2 are LGHDT and YNNKEL (reference sequence).

Comments on this clonotype: One junction end does not reproduce the germline sequence, and a read error may be involved. The chain has TRBV5-1 and TRBJ1-1; D gene uncertain. The CDR3 length is 14 residues. Germline CDR1 SGHRS, CDR2 YFSETQ. The CDR3 loop reads CASSLAAVNTEAFF. As DNA, the CDR3 is TGTGCCAGCAGCTTAGCGGCGGTGAACACTGAAGCTTTCTTT. Full variable domain (rest looked up from reference TRBV5-1 and TRBJ1-1): KAGVTQTPRYLIKTRGQQVTLSCSPISGHRSVSWYQQTPGQGLQFLFEYFSETQRNKGNFPGRFSGRQFSNSRSEMNVSTLELGDSALYLCASSLAAVNTEAFFGQGTRLTVV.

This clonotype was seen at least ten times. The rearrangement links TRBV5-1 to TRBJ2-3; 8 nucleotides line up with TRBD2. Germline lookup yields CDR1 SGHRS and CDR2 YFSETQ. V shed 2 bases and J 2 bases; nucleotides not matched to a gene: 4. The CDR3 covers 15 residues. The CDR3 DNA is TGCGCCAGCAGCTTAAACGGGGGGGCCACAGATACGCAGTATTTT. The encoded protein is CASSLNGGATDTQYF.

Only a few counts were recorded for this clonotype. This chain links TRBV29-1 with TRBJ1-4; weak D call: TRBD1 (5 bases). V dropped 0 bases and J dropped 8 bases, with 16 bases sitting between them. Germline assignment: CDR1 SQVTM and CDR2 ANQGSEA. The CDR3 runs to 15 residues. CDR3 bases: TGCAGCGTTGAAGATCCCGGCAGGGAAGCGGAAAAACTGTTTTTT. Translation gives CSVEDPGREAEKLFF.

The rearrangement links TRBV18 to TRBJ2-1; D remains unclear. Trimming removed 1 base at V and 10 bases at J, with 5 bases between. Germline-derived CDR1 and CDR2 are KGHSH and LQKENI. The CDR3 is made up of 11 amino acids. The CDR3 sequence: CASSPLQEQFF. The CDR3 DNA reads as TGTGCCAGCTCACCACTCCAAGAGCAGTTCTTC.

This clonotype was counted between two and nine times. The rearrangement joins TRBV6-1 to TRBJ1-6; 8 bases line up with TRBD1. V trimming: 6 bases; J trimming: 6 bases; junction bases outside the gene matches: 10. Germline assignment: CDR1 MNHNS and CDR2 SASEGT. This CDR3 spans 16 amino acids. In nucleotides, the CDR3 is TGTGCCAGCAGCGCGGGACAGGTTCCCCTTAATTCACCCCTCCACTTT. It encodes CASSAGQVPLNSPLHF.

This clonotype was counted at least ten times. The chain is built from TRBV3-1 and TRBJ2-3; D gene ambiguous. V lost 1 base, J lost 4 bases, and 15 bases lay in between. The CDR3 length is 16 residues. Per the germline V gene, CDR1 is LGHDT and CDR2 is YNNKEL (reference sequence). The CDR3 region has the DNA TGTGCCAGCAGCCAAGCCCCCCAAGGCGCGGCAGATACGCAGTATTTT. Translated: CASSQAPQGAADTQYF.

This clonotype was counted between two and nine times. In DNA, the CDR3 is TGTGCCAGTATGTGGGACAGGGGCGGTCGCGCTTTCTTT. Translated, it gives CASMWDRGGRAFF. J is TRBJ1-1 and V is TRBV19, with 10 positions matching TRBD1. The CDR3 is 13 residues long. Germline values: CDR1 LNHDA, CDR2 SQIVND (reference sequence). Trimming took 7 bases from V and 11 from J; bases not matched to a gene: 10.

This clonotype was observed a few times. The CDR3 DNA follows: TGTGCCATCAGGAGCCGGGACGGAGGAAGCTATGGCTACACCTTC. Translated, it gives CAIRSRDGGSYGYTF. The chain recombines TRBV10-3 with TRBJ1-2; a possible D gene is TRBD1 (5 bases). CDR3 length: 15 residues. CDR1 and CDR2 (germline): ENHRY, SYGVKD. Between the trimmed V and J ends, which lost 6 bases and 4 bases, there was a span of 18 bases.